This is a list of T cell receptor beta chains from one sample in a study of CD8+CD57+ T cells in acquired aplastic anemia. TCRdb recomputed calls from the reads with MiXCR, one row per CDR3 protein. The repertoire holds 400,000 to 600,000 distinct CDR3 sequences, with around 30% as singletons. Material for sequencing was sorted CD4+, CD8+, or CD8+CD57+ T cells (not recorded which) from PBMCs. These receptors were collected from a human donor with aplastic anemia. The CDR3 runs from the conserved cysteine through the conserved F or W. The order of the fields is J gene, D gene, V gene, clone size, CDR3 protein, CDR3 DNA. The D gene is left open where the match is weak. Not every row has a clone size; where given, it reads once, few, many or a size class.

J: TRBJ1-3
D: .
V: TRBV24-1
size: many
CDR3: CATSDGGWSGNTIYF
DNA: TGTGCCACCAGTGATGGGGGATGGTCTGGAAACACCATATATTTT

J: TRBJ1-6
D: TRBD1
V: TRBV19
size: .
CDR3: CASSSSGTGRSPLHF
DNA: TGTGCCAGTAGTTCTAGCGGGACAGGGCGTTCACCCCTCCACTTT

J: TRBJ1-4
D: TRBD1
V: TRBV18
size: .
CDR3: CASSATGLREKLFF
DNA: TGTGCCAGCTCGGCGACAGGGCTTCGGGAAAAACTGTTTTTT

J: TRBJ1-1
D: .
V: TRBV7-2
size: many
CDR3: CASSAYRAQTAFF
DNA: TGTGCCAGCAGCGCCTACAGGGCCCAGACTGCTTTCTTT

J: TRBJ1-2
D: .
V: TRBV20-1
size: many
CDR3: CSAGRGRDGYTF
DNA: TGCAGTGCGGGGAGAGGGCGCGATGGCTACACCTTC

J: TRBJ1-6
D: .
V: TRBV7-3
size: many
CDR3: CASSASGTENSPLHF
DNA: TGTGCCAGCAGCGCCTCCGGGACGGAAAATTCACCCCTCCACTTT

J: TRBJ2-5
D: .
V: TRBV14
size: many
CDR3: CASSRAVQETQYF
DNA: TGTGCCAGCAGCCGCGCAGTGCAAGAGACCCAGTACTTC

J: TRBJ1-6
D: .
V: TRBV7-2
size: many
CDR3: CASSLVQINSPLHF
DNA: TGTGCCAGCAGCTTAGTACAGATAAATTCACCCCTCCACTTT

J: TRBJ2-1
D: .
V: TRBV11-2
size: .
CDR3: CASSHQGGGSYNEQFF
DNA: TGTGCCAGCAGCCATCAGGGAGGAGGATCCTACAATGAGCAGTTCTTC

J: TRBJ2-7
D: .
V: TRBV6-5
size: .
CDR3: CASSYSDTGIRGEQYF
DNA: TGTGCCAGCAGTTACTCGGATACAGGGATAAGAGGCGAGCAGTACTTC

J: TRBJ1-5
D: .
V: TRBV25-1
size: .
CDR3: CASSPHAWGLSNQPQHF
DNA: TGTGCCAGCAGTCCCCACGCTTGGGGTTTGAGCAATCAGCCCCAGCATTTT

J: TRBJ1-2
D: TRBD1
V: TRBV11-1
size: few
CDR3: CASSLGRQGLNYGYTF
DNA: TGTGCCAGCAGCTTAGGGCGACAGGGATTGAACTATGGCTACACCTTC

J: TRBJ1-2
D: .
V: TRBV11-1
size: .
CDR3: CASSLAMHREVGGYTF
DNA: TGTGCCAGCAGCTTAGCAATGCACAGGGAAGTGGGCGGCTACACCTTC